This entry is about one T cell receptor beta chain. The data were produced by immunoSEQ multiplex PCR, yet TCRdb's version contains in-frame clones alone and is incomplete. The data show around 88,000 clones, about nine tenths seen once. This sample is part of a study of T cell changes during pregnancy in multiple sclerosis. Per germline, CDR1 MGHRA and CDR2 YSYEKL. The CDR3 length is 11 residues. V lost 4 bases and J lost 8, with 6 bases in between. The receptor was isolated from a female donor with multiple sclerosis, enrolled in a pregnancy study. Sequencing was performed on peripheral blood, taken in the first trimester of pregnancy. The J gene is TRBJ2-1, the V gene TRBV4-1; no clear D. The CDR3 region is CASSPGDEQFF. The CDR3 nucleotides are TGCGCCAGCAGCCCAGGTGATGAGCAGTTCTTC.